This T cell receptor (beta chain) emerged from a study of OX40 agonist ivuxolimab in advanced cancers. Study-wide context: Mean age 60 years, range 23 to 79; 82.7% male.

Clones were read by immunoSEQ multiplex PCR, and TCRdb kept only the in-frame ones, dropping some. The table shows some 7,000 clones, with over 80% occurring only once. The investigators sampled blood at baseline, at cycle 4 day 1, and at cycle 7 day 1. This TCR came from an adult with an advanced solid tumor such as melanoma, head and neck, liver or kidney cancer. The material was CD4+ or CD8+ T cells sorted from blood, obtained in a trial of the OX40 agonist ivuxolimab.

CDR3 sequence reads: CASSVGASPDTQYF. In nucleotides, the CDR3 is TGTGCCAGCAGCGTAGGGGCTTCACCAGATACGCAGTATTTT. The chain joins TRBV9 to TRBJ2-3; unclear D gene. Deletions cut 0 bases from V and 4 bases from J, with 9 bases between. This CDR3 contains 14 residues. Germline V gives CDR1 SGDLS, CDR2 YYNGEE.